A single sample gave rise to the 15 T cell receptor beta chains below, sequenced in a study of T cells in pancreatic ductal adenocarcinoma. Some clones are missing from TCRdb's copy, which holds only in-frame ones; the method was immunoSEQ multiplex PCR. The data show some 20,000 clones, roughly 90% seen once. Surgery without prior neoadjuvant therapy was the treatment of the selected pancreatic ductal adenocarcinoma patients. What was sequenced was PBMCs. Source of these receptors: a human donor with pancreatic ductal adenocarcinoma.

J is TRBJ1-2 and V is TRBV6-4, with 7 nucleotides matching TRBD1. The CDR3 runs to 20 residues. The germline V gene has CDR1 MRHNA and CDR2 SNTAGT. J lost 1 base, V lost 0 bases, and 17 bases had no gene match. In nucleotides, the CDR3 is TGTGCCAGCAGTGACTCGCTCTCCCGACAGGGACCTCACTTTAACTATGGCTACACCTTC. This translates into CASSDSLSRQGPHFNYGYTF.

The chain's CDR3 is CASSFSGGLGSTDTQYF. CDR3 nucleotide sequence: TGTGCCAGCAGCTTTAGCGGGGGCCTCGGGAGCACAGATACGCAGTATTTT. The chain links TRBV7-2 to TRBJ2-3; 9 nucleotides align to TRBD2. CDR3 length: 17 amino acids. J was trimmed by 0 bases and V by 3 bases; bases with no gene match: 7. Germline loops: CDR1 SGHTA, CDR2 FQGNSA.

This clone was counted between two and nine times. The V and J genes are TRBV4-2 and TRBJ2-2, with 7 nucleotides matching TRBD1. Trimming at V came to 4 bases and at J to 2 bases, leaving 7 bases not matched to a gene. Germline V gene data show CDR1 as LGHNA and CDR2 as YNFKEQ. The CDR3 extends over 16 amino acids. The CDR3: CASSPADRANTGELFF. For the CDR3, the DNA is TGTGCCAGCAGCCCTGCCGACAGGGCCAACACCGGGGAGCTGTTTTTT.

The J gene is TRBJ2-1, the V gene TRBV5-1, with 7 bases identical to TRBD2. The CDR3 is 14 amino acids. The V gene end was trimmed by 6 bases and the J gene end by 3 bases; junction bases not matched to a gene: 6. Germline-derived CDR1 and CDR2 are SGHRS and YFSETQ. CDR3 DNA: TGCGCCAGCAATTCCGGGGGGATCTACAATGAGCAGTTCTTC. It specifies CASNSGGIYNEQFF.

V is TRBV7-9 and J is TRBJ2-7, with TRBD2 matching over 10 bases. The germline V gene encodes CDR1 SEHNR and CDR2 FQNEAQ (reference sequence). CDR3 length: 14 amino acids. The junction had 2 bases not matched to a gene; V was cut back by 2 bases and J by 4 bases. CDR3 nucleotide sequence: TGTGCCAGCAGCTTATTTAGCGGGGGGTACGAGCAGTACTTC. Its protein product is CASSLFSGGYEQYF.

Turning to this clone: Additional DNA sequences in this sample encode the identical CDR3. This sequence joins TRBV18 and TRBJ2-2; maybe TRBD1 (7 bases). The CDR3 runs to 15 residues. Germline V lookup: CDR1 KGHSH, CDR2 LQKENI. V gave up 3 bases and J gave up 5 bases, with 13 bases separating them. Written as DNA, the CDR3 is TGTGCCAGCTCACCCCTACAGGGGAGGACCGGGGAGCTGTTTTTT. Its protein is CASSPLQGRTGELFF.

The table lists this clone with a count of one. This chain joins TRBV7-8 and TRBJ2-7; TRBD2 is a possible D gene (5 bases). Germline lookup yields CDR1 SGHVS and CDR2 FQNEAQ. Trimming pared 4 bases from V and 3 bases from J, leaving 10 bases between. CDR3 size: 13 residues. The CDR3 spells CASSSGNYYEQYF. CDR3 DNA sequence: TGTGCCAGCAGCTCCGGGAATTACTACGAGCAGTACTTC.

The chain couples TRBV7-2 to TRBJ1-4, with 9 nucleotides matching TRBD1. J was trimmed by 12 bases and V by 1 base; bases with no gene match: 3. The CDR3 is 13 residues long. Germline CDR1 reads SGHTA; CDR2 reads FQGNSA. The CDR3 spells CASSLVRTGELFF. CDR3 nucleotide sequence: TGTGCCAGCAGCTTAGTACGGACAGGGGAACTGTTTTTT.

The genes are TRBV7-9 and TRBJ1-1; TRBD1 is a possible D gene (5 bases). This CDR3 has 17 residues. Between the trimmed V and J ends, which lost 3 bases and 0 bases, there was a span of 17 bases. CDR1 is SEHNR and CDR2 is FQNEAQ in the germline V gene (reference sequence). The CDR3, as DNA: TGTGCCAGCAGCTTTCCGCCAGGGAGGCTCATGAACACTGAAGCTTTCTTT. Protein sequence: CASSFPPGRLMNTEAFF.

This chain links TRBV5-1 with TRBJ2-7, with 7 nucleotides matching TRBD2. The ends lost 4 bases at V and 5 bases at J; junction bases unmatched: 3. CDR1 SGHRS and CDR2 YFSETQ come from the germline V gene. The CDR3 covers 12 residues. In DNA form, the CDR3 reads TGCGCCAGCAGCCCGAGCGGGGACGAGCAGTACTTC. Protein: CASSPSGDEQYF.

In the case of this clone: One end of the junction is discordant with germline, which a read error may explain. J is TRBJ1-1 and V is TRBV5-1, with TRBD1 as a possible D gene (6 bases). Germline lookup yields CDR1 SGHRS and CDR2 YFSETQ. The CDR3 totals 15 residues. The CDR3 loop is CASSLGAQGNTEAFF. Written as DNA, the CDR3 is TGTGCCAGCAGCTTGGGAGCACAGGGGAACACTGAAGCTTTCTTT. The whole variable domain, remainder taken from reference TRBV5-1 and TRBJ1-1, is KAGVTQTPRYLIKTRGQQVTLSCSPISGHRSVSWYQQTPGQGLQFLFEYFSETQRNKGNFPGRFSGRQFSNSRSEMNVSTLELGDSALYLCASSLGAQGNTEAFFGQGTRLTVV.

The V call is TRBV5-1, the J call TRBJ1-4; 10 bases fit TRBD1. This CDR3 is built from 17 residues. CDR1 and CDR2 from the germline V gene are SGHRS and YFSETQ. Losses at the gene ends were 4 bases for V and 0 bases for J; bases not matched to a gene: 6. The CDR3 sequence: CASSADRGGATNEKLFF. The CDR3 DNA is TGCGCCAGCAGCGCGGACAGGGGGGGAGCAACTAATGAAAAACTGTTTTTT.

The chain recombines TRBV27 with TRBJ1-1; D gene ambiguous. Germline CDR1 is MNHEY and CDR2 is SMNVEV (reference sequence). The CDR3 loop spans 15 amino acids. Trimming took 2 bases from V and 5 from J, leaving 15 bases between them. This chain's CDR3 is CASSLVPGLVTEAFF. The CDR3 DNA sequence: TGTGCCAGCAGTTTAGTCCCAGGTCTCGTGACTGAAGCTTTCTTT.

The V call is TRBV7-2, the J call TRBJ1-3, with unresolved D. Trimming removed 0 bases from V and 0 bases from J, with 9 bases in between. Germline V lookup: CDR1 SGHTA, CDR2 FQGNSA. CDR3 length: 16 amino acids. CDR3 DNA sequence: TGTGCCAGCAGCTTAGCCCCCTCCTTCTCTGGAAACACCATATATTTT. Its translation is CASSLAPSFSGNTIYF.

J is TRBJ2-1 and V is TRBV29-1, with D possibly being TRBD1 (5 bases). Per the germline V gene, CDR1 is SQVTM and CDR2 is ANQGSEA. The CDR3 has 16 residues. Trimming removed 1 base at V and 0 bases at J, with 13 bases between. The CDR3 DNA follows: TGCAGCGTTGAAGGGTCAGATGACAGCTCCTACAATGAGCAGTTCTTC. Translated: CSVEGSDDSSYNEQFF.